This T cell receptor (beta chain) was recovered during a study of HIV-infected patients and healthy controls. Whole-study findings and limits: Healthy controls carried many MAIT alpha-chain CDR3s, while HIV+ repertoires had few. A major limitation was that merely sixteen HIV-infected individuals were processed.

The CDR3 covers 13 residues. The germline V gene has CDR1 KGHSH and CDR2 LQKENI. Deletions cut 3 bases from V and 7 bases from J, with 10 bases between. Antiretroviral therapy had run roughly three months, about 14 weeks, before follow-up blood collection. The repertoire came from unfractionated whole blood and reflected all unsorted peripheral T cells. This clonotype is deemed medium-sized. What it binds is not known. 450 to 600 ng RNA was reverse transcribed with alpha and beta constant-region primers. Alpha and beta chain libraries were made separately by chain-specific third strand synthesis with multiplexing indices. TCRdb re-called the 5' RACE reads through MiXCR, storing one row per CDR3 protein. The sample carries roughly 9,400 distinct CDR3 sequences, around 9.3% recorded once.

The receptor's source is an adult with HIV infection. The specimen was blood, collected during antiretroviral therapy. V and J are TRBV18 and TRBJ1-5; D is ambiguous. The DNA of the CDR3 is TGTGCCAGCTCACCCACCGGAGAACAGCCCCAGCATTTT. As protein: CASSPTGEQPQHF.